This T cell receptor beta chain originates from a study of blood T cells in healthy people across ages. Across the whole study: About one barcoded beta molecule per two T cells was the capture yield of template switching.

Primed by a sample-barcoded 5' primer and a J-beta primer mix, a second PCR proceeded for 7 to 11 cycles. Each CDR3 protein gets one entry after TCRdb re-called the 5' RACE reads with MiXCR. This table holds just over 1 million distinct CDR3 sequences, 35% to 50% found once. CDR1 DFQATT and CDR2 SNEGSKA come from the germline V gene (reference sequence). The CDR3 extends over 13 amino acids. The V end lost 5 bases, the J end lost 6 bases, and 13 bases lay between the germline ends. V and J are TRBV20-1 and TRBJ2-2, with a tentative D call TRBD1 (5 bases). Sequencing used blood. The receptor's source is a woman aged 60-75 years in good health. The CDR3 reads CSAPRVSAGELFF. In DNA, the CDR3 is TGCAGTGCTCCCAGGGTTAGTGCCGGGGAGCTGTTTTTT.